This T cell receptor beta chain appears in the sequencing data of a study of shared clonotypes between healthy human individuals. Across the study: There were three CD4 naive, three CD4 memory, two CD8 naive and one CD8 memory plates per donor.

The junction had 17 bases not matched to a gene; V was cut back by 3 bases and J by 7 bases. The CDR3 consists of 18 residues. Germline V CDR1 and CDR2: SNHLY, FYNNEI. Comments on this clone: Its specificity is not known.

Investigators divided CD4+ cells into CD45RA+ naive and CD45RA-negative memory subsets. Sorted-subset replicate PCRs used about 200 ng of genomic DNA. This amount corresponded to 30,000 to 35,000 T cell genomes. Some clones are missing from TCRdb's copy, which holds only in-frame ones; the method was immunoSEQ multiplex PCR. The sample has around 2,000,000 clones; roughly 95% are singletons. Study findings and constraints: Apart from blood, nothing was sampled; tissue repertoires likely differ.

The sequence came from a man between 18 and 29 years old in good health. Sequences were obtained from naive CD4+ T cells sorted from blood. Noted subset: CD45RA+ positively selected. The chain is built from TRBV2 and TRBJ1-2, with 10 bases identical to TRBD1. CDR3 sequence: CASSESGTGVLGIFGYTF. The CDR3 nucleotides read TGTGCCAGCAGTGAGTCCGGGACAGGGGTACTGGGGATTTTTGGCTACACCTTC.